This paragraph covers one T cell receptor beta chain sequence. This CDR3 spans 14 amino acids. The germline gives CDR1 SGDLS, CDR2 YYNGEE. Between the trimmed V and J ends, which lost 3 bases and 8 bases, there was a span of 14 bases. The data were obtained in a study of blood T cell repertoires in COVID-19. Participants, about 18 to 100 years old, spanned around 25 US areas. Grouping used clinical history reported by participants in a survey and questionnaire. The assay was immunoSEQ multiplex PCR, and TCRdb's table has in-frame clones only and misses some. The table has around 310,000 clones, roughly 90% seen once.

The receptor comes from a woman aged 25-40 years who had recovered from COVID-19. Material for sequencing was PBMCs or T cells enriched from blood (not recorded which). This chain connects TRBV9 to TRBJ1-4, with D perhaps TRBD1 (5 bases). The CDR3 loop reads CASSGTGVPEKLFF. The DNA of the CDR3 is TGTGCCAGCAGCGGAACGGGGGTTCCGGAAAAACTGTTTTTT.